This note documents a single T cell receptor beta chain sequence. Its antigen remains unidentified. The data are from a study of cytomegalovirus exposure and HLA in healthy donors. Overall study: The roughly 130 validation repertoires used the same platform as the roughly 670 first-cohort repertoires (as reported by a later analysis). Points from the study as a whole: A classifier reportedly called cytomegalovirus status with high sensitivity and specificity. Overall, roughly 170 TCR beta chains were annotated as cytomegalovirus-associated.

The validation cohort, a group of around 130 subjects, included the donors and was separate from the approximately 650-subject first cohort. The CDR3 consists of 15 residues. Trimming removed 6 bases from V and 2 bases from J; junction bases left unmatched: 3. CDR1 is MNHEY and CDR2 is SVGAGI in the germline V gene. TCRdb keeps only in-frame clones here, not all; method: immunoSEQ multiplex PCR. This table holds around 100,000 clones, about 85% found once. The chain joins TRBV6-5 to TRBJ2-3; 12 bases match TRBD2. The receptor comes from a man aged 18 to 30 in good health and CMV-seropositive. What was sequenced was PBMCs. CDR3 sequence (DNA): TGTGCCAGCAGACGACTAGCGGGAGCCACAGATACGCAGTATTTT. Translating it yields CASRRLAGATDTQYF.